This is a list of T cell receptor beta chains from one sample in a study of cytomegalovirus exposure and HLA in healthy donors. TCRdb's copy holds only in-frame clones and misses some; the assay was immunoSEQ multiplex PCR. Of about 140,000 clones in the sample, roughly 87% were seen once. The material sequenced was PBMCs. The receptors were sampled from a man between 18 and 35 years old in good health and CMV-seropositive. CDR3s leave out the opening cysteine and the closing phenylalanine or tryptophan.

CDR3 protein,V gene,J gene,CDR3 length
ASSPTVTGRAFYNEQF,TRBV7-8,TRBJ2-1,16
ASSSTSGDTGELF,TRBV7-9,TRBJ2-2,13
ASRPRQGAGEQY,TRBV6-5,TRBJ2-7,12
ATRQEISSYEQY,TRBV5-1,TRBJ2-7,12
ASSLGGTTTEAF,TRBV19,TRBJ1-1,12
ASSPISGGVGKNIQY,TRBV5-6,TRBJ2-4,15
ASSLTGQGTYGYT,TRBV28,TRBJ1-2,13
ASSSGLAGSTEQF,TRBV18,TRBJ2-1,13
ASSANHRGKAF,TRBV7-2,TRBJ1-1,11
ASSQDQVSNYGYT,TRBV4-2,TRBJ1-2,13
ASGGTGAYNEQF,TRBV19,TRBJ2-1,12
ASSYSDTNSPLH,TRBV6-5,TRBJ1-6,12
ASSDRGWGEQY,TRBV7-8,TRBJ2-7,11
ASSQAQGLNSPLH,TRBV14,TRBJ1-6,13
ASSLSGGSPYNSPLH,TRBV11-2,TRBJ1-6,15
ASSESGLPYEQY,TRBV10-1,TRBJ2-7,12
ASSPGLAGQEQF,TRBV7-9,TRBJ2-1,12
ASSKLGTSGGNEQF,TRBV7-2,TRBJ2-1,14
ASSAGSYEQY,TRBV19,TRBJ2-7,10
ASSQMGTGTYEQY,TRBV27,TRBJ2-7,13
ASSSHGTEYGYT,TRBV6-5,TRBJ1-2,12
ASSSKVSGNSNQPQH,TRBV19,TRBJ1-5,15
ASSKASGYQETQY,TRBV6-5,TRBJ2-5,13
ASRADRDRGLEQY,TRBV6-5,TRBJ2-7,13
ASSSVAGALTDTQY,TRBV11-2,TRBJ2-3,14
ASSLSGNPYNEQF,TRBV11-2,TRBJ2-1,13
ASSLAGTGGYGYT,TRBV5-1,TRBJ1-2,13
ASSQAYEQY,TRBV14,TRBJ2-7,9
ASSSGSTNEKLF,TRBV5-1,TRBJ1-4,12
ASSYRSGRETQY,TRBV11-2,TRBJ2-5,12
ASSQYILDRNNEQF,TRBV4-1,TRBJ2-1,14
ASTQTPMNTEAF,TRBV5-1,TRBJ1-1,12
ASGLVSVQGRETQY,TRBV12-5,TRBJ2-5,14
ASSRTGGMNTEAF,TRBV4-2,TRBJ1-1,13
ASSQEVTEYYGYT,TRBV4-1,TRBJ1-2,13
ASSLAGGTRDEQF,TRBV7-6,TRBJ2-1,13
SVDPSGGRDTQY,TRBV29-1,TRBJ2-3,12
ASSLGSTSYEQY,TRBV7-9,TRBJ2-7,12
ASSVRTGDTEAF,TRBV5-1,TRBJ1-1,12
ASSLGTGLNIQY,TRBV5-6,TRBJ2-4,12
AWTGSVTDTQY,TRBV30,TRBJ2-3,11
ASSFQGPIYEQY,TRBV5-4,TRBJ2-7,12